This TCR beta chain is from a study of PD-1 blockade in mismatch repair-deficient tumors. J gave up 3 bases and V 7 bases, and 13 bases lay outside the gene matches. In germline, CDR1 is SQVTM, CDR2 ANQGSEA. This CDR3 has 15 amino acids. Three pembrolizumab responders had their TCRs sequenced. Assay: immunoSEQ multiplex PCR; the TCRdb copy retains only in-frame clones and omits some. The sample lists under 85,000 clones, 70% to 85% seen once, with roughly 6% in the top ten. This TCR was recovered from an adult with mismatch repair-deficient cancer. The gene calls are TRBV29-1 and TRBJ1-1; 8 bases line up with TRBD1. Here the sequenced sample was peripheral blood, taken 2 weeks after starting pembrolizumab. The CDR3 is CSATLQGVGDTEAFF. The CDR3 region has the DNA TGCAGCGCAACCTTACAGGGGGTGGGCGACACTGAAGCTTTCTTT.